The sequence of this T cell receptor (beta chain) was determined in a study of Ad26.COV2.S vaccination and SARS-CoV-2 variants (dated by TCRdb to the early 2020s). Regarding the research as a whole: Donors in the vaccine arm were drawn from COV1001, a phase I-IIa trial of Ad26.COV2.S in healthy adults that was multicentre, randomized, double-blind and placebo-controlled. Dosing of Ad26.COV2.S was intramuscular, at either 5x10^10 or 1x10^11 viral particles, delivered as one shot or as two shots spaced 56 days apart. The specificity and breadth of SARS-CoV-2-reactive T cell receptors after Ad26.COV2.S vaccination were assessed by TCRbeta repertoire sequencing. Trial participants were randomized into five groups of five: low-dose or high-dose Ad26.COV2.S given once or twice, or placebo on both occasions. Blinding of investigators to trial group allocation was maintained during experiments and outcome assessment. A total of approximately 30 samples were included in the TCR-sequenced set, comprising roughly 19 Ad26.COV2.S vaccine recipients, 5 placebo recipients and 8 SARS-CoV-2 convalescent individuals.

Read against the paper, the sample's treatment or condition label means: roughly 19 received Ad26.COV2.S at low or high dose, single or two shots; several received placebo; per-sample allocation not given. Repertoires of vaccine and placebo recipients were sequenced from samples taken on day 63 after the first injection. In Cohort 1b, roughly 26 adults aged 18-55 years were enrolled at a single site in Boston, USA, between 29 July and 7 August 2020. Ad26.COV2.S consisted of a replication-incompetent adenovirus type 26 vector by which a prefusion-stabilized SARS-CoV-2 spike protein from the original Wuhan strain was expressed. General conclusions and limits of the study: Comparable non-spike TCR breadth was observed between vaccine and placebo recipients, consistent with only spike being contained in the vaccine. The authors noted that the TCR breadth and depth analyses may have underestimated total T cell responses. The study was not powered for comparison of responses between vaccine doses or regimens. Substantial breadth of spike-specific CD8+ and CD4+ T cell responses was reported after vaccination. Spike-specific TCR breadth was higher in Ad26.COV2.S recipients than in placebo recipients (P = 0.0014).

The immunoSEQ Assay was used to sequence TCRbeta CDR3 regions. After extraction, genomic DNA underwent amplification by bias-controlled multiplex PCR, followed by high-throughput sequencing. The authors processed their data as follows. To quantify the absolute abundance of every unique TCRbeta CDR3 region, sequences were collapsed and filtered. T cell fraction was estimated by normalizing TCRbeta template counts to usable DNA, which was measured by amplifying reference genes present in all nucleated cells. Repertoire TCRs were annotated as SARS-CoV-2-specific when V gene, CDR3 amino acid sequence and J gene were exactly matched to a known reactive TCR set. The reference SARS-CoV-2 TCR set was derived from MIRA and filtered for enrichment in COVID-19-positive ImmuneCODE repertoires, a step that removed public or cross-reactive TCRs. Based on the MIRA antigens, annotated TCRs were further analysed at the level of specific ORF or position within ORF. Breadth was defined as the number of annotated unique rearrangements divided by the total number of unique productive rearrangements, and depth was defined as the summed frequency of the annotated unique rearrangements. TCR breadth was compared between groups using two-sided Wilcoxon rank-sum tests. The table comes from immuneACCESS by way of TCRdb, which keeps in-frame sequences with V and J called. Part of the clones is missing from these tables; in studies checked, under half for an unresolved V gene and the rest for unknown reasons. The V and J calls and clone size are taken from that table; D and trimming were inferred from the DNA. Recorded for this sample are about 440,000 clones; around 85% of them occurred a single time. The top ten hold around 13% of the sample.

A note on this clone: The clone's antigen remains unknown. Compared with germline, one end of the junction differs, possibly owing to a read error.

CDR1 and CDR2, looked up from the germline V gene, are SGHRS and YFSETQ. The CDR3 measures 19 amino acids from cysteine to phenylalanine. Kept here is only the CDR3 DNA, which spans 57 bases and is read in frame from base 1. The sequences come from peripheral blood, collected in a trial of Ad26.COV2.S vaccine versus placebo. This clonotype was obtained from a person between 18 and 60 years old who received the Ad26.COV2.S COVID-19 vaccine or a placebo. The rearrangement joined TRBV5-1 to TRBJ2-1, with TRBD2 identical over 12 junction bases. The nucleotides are TGCGCCAGCTGCTTGGTTTTCCTAGCGGGAGGGGATCGGGGCAATGAGCAGTTCTTC. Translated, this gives CASCLVFLAGGDRGNEQFF.